These T cell receptor beta chains were read from a single sample in a study of blood T cell repertoires in COVID-19. Profiled with immunoSEQ multiplex PCR; TCRdb holds only in-frame clones, not every one. The sample contains some 350,000 clones, about 90% of which appear only once. Material for sequencing was PBMCs or T cells enriched from blood (not recorded which). These receptors were obtained from a woman in her twenties or thirties who had recovered from COVID-19. The CDR3 runs from the conserved cysteine through the conserved F or W. The D gene is left open where the match is weak. Clone size is shown for a subset of rows, as once, few, many or a class of expanded clone.

>TRBD1|TRBJ1-6|-|TRBV7-2
CATGAWGQNSPLHF
TGTGCCACCGGTGCATGGGGACAGAATTCACCCCTCCACTTT
>-|TRBJ1-3|-|TRBV4-1
CASSQGRTAGNTIYF
TGCGCCAGCAGCCAGGGGAGGACGGCTGGAAACACCATATATTTT
>TRBD2|TRBJ2-3|-|TRBV6-5
CASRQLAGNTDTQYF
TGTGCCAGCAGACAACTAGCGGGTAACACAGATACGCAGTATTTT
>TRBD2|TRBJ2-7|-|TRBV11-1
CASSFSGSRSYEQYF
TGTGCCAGCAGCTTTAGCGGGAGTCGGTCCTACGAGCAGTACTTC
>-|TRBJ2-2|-|TRBV7-9
CASSFYSGELFF
TGTGCCAGCAGCTTTTACTCGGGGGAGCTGTTTTTT
>-|TRBJ1-2|-|TRBV12-3/TRBV12-4
CASSLQNYGYTF
TGTGCCAGCAGTTTACAGAACTATGGCTACACCTTC
>-|TRBJ1-2|-|TRBV6-5
CASSPSGNYGYTF
TGTGCCAGCAGTCCCTCAGGGAACTATGGCTACACCTTC
>-|TRBJ1-5|-|TRBV19
CASSEEVSNQPQHF
TGTGCCAGTAGTGAGGAGGTAAGCAATCAGCCCCAGCATTTT
>TRBD1|TRBJ1-2|-|TRBV19
CASSTDRGVYGYTF
TGTGCCAGTAGTACGGACAGGGGAGTCTATGGCTACACCTTC
>-|TRBJ1-4|-|TRBV5-4
CASSSSGSWNEKLFF
TGTGCCAGCAGTTCGTCGGGAAGCTGGAATGAAAAACTGTTTTTT
>-|TRBJ2-7|-|TRBV28
CASSPLSYEQYF
TGTGCCAGCAGCCCTCTCTCCTACGAGCAGTACTTC
>TRBD2|TRBJ2-7|once|TRBV18
CASSQRGLELSYEQYF
TGTGCCAGCTCCCAGAGAGGACTAGAGCTTTCCTACGAGCAGTACTTC
>-|TRBJ2-2|-|TRBV2
CASKGLTNTGELFF
TGTGCCAGCAAGGGACTTACGAACACCGGGGAGCTGTTTTTT
>TRBD2|TRBJ2-7|-|TRBV18
CASSPHSGGEQYF
TGTGCCAGCTCACCACACAGCGGGGGTGAGCAGTACTTC
>TRBD2|TRBJ2-1|-|TRBV28
CASSFYGGNNEQFF
TGTGCCAGCAGTTTCTACGGGGGGAACAATGAGCAGTTCTTC
>-|TRBJ1-5|-|TRBV3-1/TRBV3-2
CASSEQDTPNQPQHF
TGTGCCAGCAGCGAGCAAGACACCCCTAATCAGCCCCAGCATTTT
>-|TRBJ1-5|-|TRBV7-8
CASSTLATDQPQHF
TGTGCCAGCAGCACACTAGCCACGGATCAGCCCCAGCATTTT
>-|TRBJ1-4|-|TRBV27
CASSLSADEKLFF
TGTGCCAGCAGTTTATCGGCAGATGAAAAACTGTTTTTT
>-|TRBJ2-7|-|TRBV18
CASSPGLYEQYF
TGTGCCAGCTCTCCAGGACTCTACGAGCAGTACTTC
>TRBD2|TRBJ2-7|once|TRBV5-6
CASSFGGGRDQQYF
TGTGCCAGCAGCTTCGGGGGCGGGAGGGATCAGCAGTACTTC
>-|TRBJ1-1|-|TRBV21-1
CASSSRNTEAFF
TGTGCCAGCAGCAGCAGGAACACTGAAGCTTTCTTT
>TRBD1|TRBJ1-2|-|TRBV7-2
CASSSDPTGDGGYTF
TGTGCCAGCAGCTCGGACCCAACAGGGGACGGGGGCTACACCTTC
>TRBD1|TRBJ1-1|-|TRBV14
CASSRTGGYTEAFF
TGTGCCAGCAGCCGGACAGGGGGCTACACTGAAGCTTTCTTT
>TRBD2|TRBJ2-1|-|TRBV2
CASSDMVTSGRAWYEQFF
TGTGCCAGCAGTGATATGGTAACCAGCGGGAGGGCCTGGTATGAGCAGTTCTTC
>-|TRBJ2-2|once|TRBV11-3
CASKSVAGELFF
TGTGCCAGCAAATCGGTTGCCGGGGAGCTGTTTTTT
>-|TRBJ1-2|-|TRBV27
CASSQGFTNYGYTF
TGTGCCAGCAGTCAGGGTTTCACTAACTATGGCTACACCTTC
>TRBD2|TRBJ2-1|-|TRBV5-1
CASSLASGGAYNEQFF
TGCGCCAGCAGCTTGGCCAGCGGGGGTGCCTACAATGAGCAGTTCTTC
>TRBD2|TRBJ2-7|once|TRBV5-1
CASSLQASGPYEQYF
TGCGCCAGCAGCTTGCAGGCTAGCGGCCCCTACGAGCAGTACTTC
>-|TRBJ1-1|-|TRBV19
CASRLGRRMNTEAFF
TGTGCCAGTAGGTTGGGCAGGAGGATGAACACTGAAGCTTTCTTT
>-|TRBJ2-7|-|TRBV27
CASSAHYPGEQYF
TGTGCCAGCAGCGCGCACTACCCGGGAGAGCAGTACTTC